This TCR beta chain was captured in a study of breast tumors, draining lymph nodes, adjacent tissues. Study observations and caveats: Luminal-like breast cancer showed significantly higher tumor–nontumor repertoire similarity than basal-like. That most tumor T cells come from lymph nodes remained unproven. Compared with lymph nodes, tumors were less diverse; compared with nontumor tissue, more. Most tumor T cells seemingly derive from lymph node, then expand in tumor.

Breast cancer patients provided tissue from their axillary draining lymph nodes. CDR1 SGHVS and CDR2 FQNEAQ come from the germline V gene. Trimming pared 1 base from V and 10 bases from J, leaving 7 bases between. The CDR3 is made up of 12 amino acids. Turning to this clonotype: Its antigen is undetermined.

Each CDR3 protein gets one entry after TCRdb re-called the multiplex PCR reads with MiXCR. This sample has 150,000 to 200,000 distinct CDR3 sequences; 30% to 40% occur once, and the top ten carry 3.8%. This rearrangement joins TRBV7-8 to TRBJ1-4; D uncertain. The sample taken for sequencing was axillary lymph node tissue. The receptor was derived from a female donor with breast cancer. Some clones in this sample may be carry-over from other donors' samples. This CDR3 is CASSLGTGKLFF. The CDR3 DNA follows: TGTGCCAGCAGCTTAGGTACTGGAAAACTGTTTTTT.